The present entry profiles one T cell receptor beta chain with its context. Its cognate antigen is unknown. This sample was taken from a study of beta chain features in type 1 diabetes. Across the whole study: Healthy donors and patients had similar age, gender and cell yields. Broader study findings: Patients with type 1 diabetes carried fewer insertions and had more deletions at their VDJ junctions.

The isolated RNA, all of it, was reverse transcribed, so expressed TCRB transcripts were what got sequenced. The protocol was immunoSEQ multiplex PCR, while the TCRdb copy is restricted to in-frame clones and leaves out a portion. The sample shows 200,000 to 250,000 clones, roughly a tenth of them seen only once. The authors sorted CD4+ naive, central memory, regulatory and stem cell-like memory cells via CD45RO/CCR7/CD25/CD127/CD95/CD27. Once sorted, every population was more than 95% pure. The germline V gene has CDR1 MDHEN and CDR2 SYDVKM. This CDR3 is built from 15 residues. V was clipped by 3 bases and J by 3 bases, with 14 bases between them.

Sequencing input: central memory CD4+ T cells from blood. The receptor was derived from a man aged 18 to 29 in good health. The chain carries TRBV28 and TRBJ2-5, with D uncertain. The CDR3 loop is CASSFLQLGKETQYF. The CDR3, as DNA: TGTGCCAGCAGTTTTTTGCAGCTAGGAAAAGAGACCCAGTACTTC.